This passage covers 15 T cell receptor beta chains from one sample sequenced in a study of cytomegalovirus exposure and HLA in healthy donors. The PCR contained 60 Vbeta and 13 Jbeta primers. TCRdb's table, derived via immunoSEQ multiplex PCR, lists solely in-frame clones and lacks some. Among about 200,000 clones, roughly 76% were seen once, and the ten largest hold approximately 2%. The specimen sequenced was PBMCs. These receptors all come from a woman aged 25 to 39 in good health and CMV-seropositive.

The CDR3 loop reads CSARDPGEQYF. The CDR3 DNA reads as TGCAGTGCTAGAGATCCAGGCGAGCAGTACTTC. V and J are TRBV20-1 and TRBJ2-7; D is uncertain. CDR3 length equals 11 residues. V lost 0 bases to trimming and J lost 6 bases, with 6 bases between them. Germline V gives CDR1 DFQATT, CDR2 SNEGSKA (reference sequence).

The chain has TRBV4-1 and TRBJ2-3; TRBD2 aligns across 10 bases. The CDR3 has 17 residues. Per germline, CDR1 MGHRA and CDR2 YSYEKL. J gave up 5 bases and V 0 bases, and 8 bases lay outside the gene matches. The CDR3, as DNA: TGCGCCAGCAGCCAAGAAAGAGCGGGGGGGCCTATAGATACGCAGTATTTT. Protein sequence: CASSQERAGGPIDTQYF.

The chain combines TRBV27 with TRBJ1-2; 9 bases align to TRBD1. V lost 5 bases and J lost 8; bases outside the gene matches: 6. Germline CDR1 is MNHEY and CDR2 is SMNVEV (reference sequence). This CDR3 is 13 amino acids long. The CDR3 region is CASSHRDRVGYTF. The CDR3 DNA reads TGTGCCAGCAGTCACCGGGACAGGGTAGGCTACACCTTC.

V is TRBV9 and J is TRBJ2-3; the match to TRBD2 covers 8 bases. The CDR3 consists of 15 residues. Germline V gene data show CDR1 as SGDLS and CDR2 as YYNGEE. V was pared by 4 bases and J by 2 bases, with 6 bases of the junction left unmatched. CDR3 sequence reads: CASSRVAGSTDTQYF. Written as DNA, the CDR3 is TGTGCCAGCAGCCGGGTAGCGGGGTCCACAGATACGCAGTATTTT.

The genes are TRBV4-2 and TRBJ1-3; TRBD1 matches 7 bases. Trimming cost V 0 bases and J 8 bases; bases outside gene matches: 4. Germline V gene lookup returns CDR1 LGHNA and CDR2 YNFKEQ. The length of the CDR3 is 14 residues. CDR3 residues: CASSQEGQGDTIYF. The CDR3 bases are TGTGCCAGCAGCCAAGAAGGGCAGGGGGACACCATATATTTT.

This clone came up a few times. The sample contains more than one DNA sequence encoding this CDR3. The rearrangement uses TRBV9 and TRBJ2-3; TRBD1 agrees at 8 bases. Germline CDR1 SGDLS, CDR2 YYNGEE. With V trimmed by 2 bases and J by 4 bases, 6 bases remained unmatched. The CDR3 extends over 15 amino acids. The CDR3 nucleotides are TGTGCCAGCAGCGTCGGACAGGGAACGGCAGATACGCAGTATTTT. This gives the protein CASSVGQGTADTQYF.

The chain recombines TRBV6-5 with TRBJ1-5; perhaps TRBD1 as D (6 bases). The CDR3 runs 15 residues. V was clipped by 4 bases and J by 2 bases, with 12 bases between them. CDR1 is MNHEY and CDR2 is SVGAGI in the germline V gene. In nucleotides, the CDR3 is TGTGCCAGCAGTTCGGGGGGCCTTGGCAATCAGCCCCAGCATTTT. It is translated as CASSSGGLGNQPQHF.

This chain uses TRBV6-1 with TRBJ2-1, with D possibly TRBD1 on 5 matching bases. The germline gives CDR1 MNHNS, CDR2 SASEGT. The CDR3 is 16 residues long. The V and J ends lost 4 bases and 1 base respectively, with 14 bases between them. In DNA form, the CDR3 reads TGTGCCAGCAGTGCCCAGGGTTTTTTATCCTACAATGAGCAGTTCTTC. It specifies CASSAQGFLSYNEQFF.

V and J are TRBV9 and TRBJ1-1; D possibly corresponds to TRBD1 (5 bases). The CDR3 runs to 13 residues. Germline-derived CDR1 and CDR2 are SGDLS and YYNGEE. Between the trimmed V and J ends, which lost 0 bases and 13 bases, there was a span of 16 bases. CDR3 loop: CASSVGVAGLRFF. CDR3 DNA: TGTGCCAGCAGCGTAGGAGTAGCGGGACTCCGTTTCTTT.

The genes are TRBV5-5 and TRBJ2-3; D remains unclear. The germline V gene encodes CDR1 SGHKS and CDR2 YYEKEE (reference sequence). The CDR3 extends over 14 amino acids. Trimming shortened V by 6 bases and J by 1 base, and 12 bases separated the two germline ends. DNA for the CDR3: TGTGCCAGCAACCGAGGAGAGCGCACAGATACGCAGTATTTT. This gives the protein CASNRGERTDTQYF. Supplemented by reference TRBV5-5 and TRBJ2-3, the full variable domain reads DAGVTQSPTHLIKTRGQQVTLRCSPISGHKSVSWYQQVLGQGPQFIFQYYEKEERGRGNFPDRFSARQFPNYSSELNVNALLLGDSALYLCASNRGERTDTQYFGPGTRLTVL.

The chain combines TRBV4-3 with TRBJ1-1; D possibly corresponds to TRBD1 (5 bases). In germline, CDR1 is LGHNA, CDR2 YSLEER. This CDR3 is built from 18 residues. V dropped 0 bases and J dropped 7 bases, with 24 bases sitting between them. The CDR3 spells CASSQEPAFSGTDYEAFF. The CDR3 DNA reads as TGCGCCAGCAGCCAAGAACCCGCCTTCTCCGGGACGGACTATGAAGCTTTCTTT.

This chain connects TRBV6-1 to TRBJ2-1, with 8 nucleotides matching TRBD2. Trimming at V came to 4 bases and at J to 7 bases, leaving 12 bases not matched to a gene. CDR1 is MNHNS and CDR2 is SASEGT in the germline V gene. The CDR3 covers 16 residues. The CDR3 DNA follows: TGTGCCAGCAGTGGCAGCGTAGCGGGGAGGCGGAATGAGCAGTTCTTC. This codes for CASSGSVAGRRNEQFF.

This clone was counted between two and nine times. The chain combines TRBV7-9 with TRBJ1-2; no clear D. Trimming removed 2 bases from V and 5 bases from J, with 6 bases in between. There are 12 residues in the CDR3. Germline V gives CDR1 SEHNR, CDR2 FQNEAQ (reference sequence). The CDR3 is CASSLLSYGYTF. The DNA for the CDR3 is TGTGCCAGCAGCTTACTGTCGTATGGCTACACCTTC.

The chain employs TRBV19 and TRBJ2-3; 8 bases line up with TRBD1. The CDR3 is 13 residues long. The J segment lost 6 bases and the V segment lost 4 bases, leaving 3 bases of the junction unmatched. Germline V lookup: CDR1 LNHDA, CDR2 SQIVND (reference sequence). Here the CDR3 DNA reads TGTGCCAGTAGTAGCAGGGGGCTGGATACGCAGTATTTT. This gives the protein CASSSRGLDTQYF.

V usage is TRBV10-3 and J usage is TRBJ2-3; TRBD2 is a possible D gene (5 bases). Germline CDR1 and CDR2: ENHRY and SYGVKD. V was cut by 7 bases and J by 6 bases, with 14 bases left in between. CDR3 size: 13 residues. The CDR3 is CAINVERSDTQYF. The CDR3 DNA is TGTGCCATCAATGTTGAGCGGAGCGATACGCAGTATTTT.